A single sample gave rise to the 10 T cell receptor beta chains below, sequenced in a study of blood T cell repertoires in COVID-19. Some clones are missing from TCRdb's copy, which holds only in-frame ones; the method was immunoSEQ multiplex PCR. Of about 80,000 clones in the sample, more than 70% were seen once. Material for sequencing was peripheral blood. These receptors were taken from a man between 60 and 75 years old with active or convalescent COVID-19.

This clone was seen once. The genes are TRBV25-1 and TRBJ2-1; the D gene is possibly TRBD2 (5 bases). This CDR3 region has 16 residues. V lost 4 bases, J lost 9 bases, and 22 bases lay in between. CDR1 is MGHDK, CDR2 SYGVNS, per germline. The CDR3 spells CASSGSKAPVRGEQFF. CDR3 sequence (DNA): TGTGCCAGCAGTGGGTCTAAAGCCCCCGTCCGGGGTGAGCAGTTCTTC.

This rearrangement joins TRBV13 to TRBJ1-1; D gene uncertain. The CDR3 loop spans 13 amino acids. Germline V gene lookup returns CDR1 PRHDT and CDR2 FYEKMQ (reference sequence). Trimming took 5 bases from V and 3 from J, leaving 10 bases between them. DNA of the CDR3: TGTGCCAGCAGCCCGAGGGTGTACACTGAAGCTTTCTTT. Translated, it gives CASSPRVYTEAFF. Together with reference TRBV13 and TRBJ1-1, the CDR3 gives the full variable domain: AAGVIQSPRHLIKEKRETATLKCYPIPRHDTVYWYQQGPGQDPQFLISFYEKMQSDKGSIPDRFSAQQFSDYHSELNMSSLELGDSALYFCASSPRVYTEAFFGQGTRLTVV.

J is TRBJ1-1 and V is TRBV11-2; tentatively, D is TRBD1 (6 bases). Trimming pared 5 bases from V and 1 base from J, leaving 14 bases between. The CDR3 runs to 15 residues. Per the germline V gene, CDR1 is SGHAT and CDR2 is FQNNGV. The CDR3 here is CASSPRGRTNTEAFF. The CDR3 nucleotides read TGTGCCAGCAGCCCCAGGGGCAGAACGAACACTGAAGCTTTCTTT. Together with reference TRBV11-2 and TRBJ1-1, the CDR3 gives the full variable domain: EAGVAQSPRYKIIEKRQSVAFWCNPISGHATLYWYQQILGQGPKLLIQFQNNGVVDDSQLPKDRFSAERLKGVDSTLKIQPAKLEDSAVYLCASSPRGRTNTEAFFGQGTRLTVV.

The V gene is TRBV6-1, the J gene TRBJ1-2, with no clear D. The germline gives CDR1 MNHNS, CDR2 SASEGT. With 1 base removed from V and 4 bases from J, the gap between germline ends came to 13 bases. This CDR3 contains 15 residues. Here the CDR3 DNA reads TGTGCCAGCAGTGAAGGCTTTCTAGGGAGCTATGGCTACACCTTC. It yields the protein CASSEGFLGSYGYTF.

The rearrangement uses TRBV2 and TRBJ1-2; the D gene is possibly TRBD1 (6 bases). The CDR3 sequence is 16 residues long. Per the germline V gene, CDR1 is SNHLY and CDR2 is FYNNEI. V shed 0 bases and J shed 8 bases, with 19 bases lying between them. The CDR3 bases are TGTGCCAGCAGTGAAGCGCTCTTCATAGGGGGGGACGGCTACACCTTC. It is translated as CASSEALFIGGDGYTF.

The V gene is TRBV10-3, the J gene TRBJ2-3; D gene unclear. The germline V gene encodes CDR1 ENHRY and CDR2 SYGVKD. The CDR3 has 16 amino acids. Trimming cost V 0 bases and J 0 bases, with 10 bases left between them. CDR3 DNA: TGTGCCATCAGTGAGTCGTTGGGCTCTAGCACAGATACGCAGTATTTT. Translation: CAISESLGSSTDTQYF.

The chain has TRBV7-6 and TRBJ1-1, with TRBD1 matching 7 bases. Per germline, CDR1 SGHVS and CDR2 FNYEAQ. This CDR3 is 15 amino acids long. The J segment lost 1 base and the V segment lost 4 bases, leaving 6 bases of the junction unmatched. The chain's CDR3 is CASSSGDRTNTEAFF. The CDR3 region has the DNA TGTGCCAGCAGCTCAGGGGACAGAACGAACACTGAAGCTTTCTTT.

The chain combines TRBV7-2 with TRBJ2-3, with 8 bases identical to TRBD1. The CDR3 is made up of 14 amino acids. After removal of 5 bases from V and 1 base from J, the junction contained 2 bases not matched to a gene. Germline values: CDR1 SGHTA, CDR2 FQGNSA. CDR3 in amino acids: CASSRDRRTDTQYF. In DNA, the CDR3 is TGTGCCAGCAGCCGGGACAGGCGCACAGATACGCAGTATTTT.

The rearrangement uses TRBV19 and TRBJ1-1, with unresolved D. The CDR3 is made up of 13 amino acids. Deletions cut 4 bases from V and 11 bases from J, with 17 bases between. Germline-derived CDR1 and CDR2 are LNHDA and SQIVND (reference sequence). The CDR3 spells CASSTGVIPRAFF. CDR3 sequence (DNA): TGTGCCAGTAGTACGGGAGTGATCCCGCGGGCTTTCTTT.

The rearrangement joins TRBV19 to TRBJ2-2, with TRBD1 as a possible D gene (5 bases). Germline CDR1 and CDR2: LNHDA and SQIVND (reference sequence). Trimming took 7 bases from V and 3 from J, leaving 15 bases between them. This CDR3 contains 15 residues. This chain's CDR3 is CASTVRQPHTGELFF. The CDR3 coding sequence is TGTGCCAGTACTGTGAGACAGCCACACACCGGGGAGCTGTTTTTT.